The clone carrying this TCR beta chain was found many times. These data belong to a study of early T cells in non-severe SARS-CoV-2 infection. The V gene's germline CDR1 is MNHEY and CDR2 SMNVEV (reference sequence). V dropped 11 bases and J dropped 2 bases, with 13 bases sitting between them. This CDR3 region has 13 residues. TCRdb processed the 5' RACE reads anew with MiXCR; each CDR3 protein has one entry. The sample holds under 60,000 distinct CDR3 sequences, about 10% seen once. This chain joins TRBV27 and TRBJ1-5; possible D gene TRBD1, 5 bases. This TCR derives from an adult who was a healthcare worker with PCR-confirmed SARS-CoV-2 infection or an uninfected control (not recorded which). Sequencing was carried out using whole blood. The CDR3: CAVGGGGNQPQHF. CDR3 nucleotides: TGTGCCGTTGGTGGGGGTGGCAATCAGCCCCAGCATTTT.